This T cell receptor beta chain was identified during a study of OX40 agonist ivuxolimab in advanced cancers. Context from the whole study: Ivuxolimab, which targeted the costimulatory receptor OX40 (CD134), was an agonistic, fully human IgG2 monoclonal antibody. Among the 52 dose-escalation patients, around 20 had hepatocellular carcinoma, 15 melanoma, 9 renal cell carcinoma and 9 head and neck cancer. Prior anti-PD-1, anti-PD-L1 or anti-CTLA-4 therapy was permitted, and checkpoint inhibitors had been received by around 39% of dose-escalation patients. Intravenous ivuxolimab was administered to patients every 2 weeks at six dose levels: 0.01, 0.1, 0.3, 1.5, 3 and 10 mg/kg. Partial responses occurred in three dose-escalation patients, of whom one had hepatocellular carcinoma and two had cutaneous melanoma. Peripheral TCRbeta sequencing was intended to test whether TCR sequence diversity was altered and clonal T-cell expansion was caused by ivuxolimab. A male proportion of almost 85% and a mean age of approximately 62 years, ranging from roughly 20 to 80, were recorded for the dose-escalation cohort. The paper describes the monotherapy dose-escalation part (N = 52 patients) of the phase I trial of ivuxolimab.

Genomic DNA was extracted from sorted cells for sequencing of the TCRbeta CDR3 region. TCRbeta CDR3 regions were sequenced using the immunoSEQ Assay. TCRdb's version of the immuneACCESS table is confined to in-frame rearrangements and falls short of the full clone set. An unresolved V gene accounts for under half of the shortfall where checked; the remainder is of unknown origin. The sample profile shows about 81,000 clones; 88% of them were found once. The top ten clones comprise 0.45% to 0.6% of the sample. There are 12 amino acids in the CDR3, from cysteine to phenylalanine inclusive. The entry retains the CDR3 DNA only, 36 bases that are in frame from base 1. V and J lose 5 bases and 0 bases, and a span of 5 bases separates them. As encoded in the germline V gene, CDR1 is SQVTM while CDR2 is ANQGSEA. Patients with autoimmune disease history or receiving systemic immunosuppression were excluded from the trial. Peripheral blood for TCR sequencing was collected from all dose cohorts at baseline, on cycle 4 day 1, and on cycle 7 day 1. The samples were drawn from a first-in-human, open-label, multicenter phase I dose-escalation trial of ivuxolimab. Adults with locally advanced or metastatic head and neck squamous cell, hepatocellular, melanoma or renal cell carcinoma were enrolled in the trial. Before TCR sequencing, CD4+ and CD8+ T cells were separately sorted from peripheral blood.

The paper's findings and limits, for the study overall: Low levels of normalized T-cell clonal expansion were also seen in some patients who did not respond. Clonal expansion of both CD4+ and CD8+ blood T cells was observed from baseline to week 6 at doses 0.1 to 3.0 mg/kg. After ivuxolimab, expanded clones were on average more numerous among CD8+ T cells than among CD4+ T cells. Which antigens the clonally expanded peripheral T cells were specific for was not determined. Partial responders in the 0.1-3.0 mg/kg groups had among the lowest normalized peripheral clonal expansion, especially among CD8+ T cells.

Turning to this clone: No antigen is known for it. No much larger clone is present one base from it, and per-base qualities are unavailable.

The receptor was isolated from an adult with an advanced solid tumor such as melanoma, head and neck, liver or kidney cancer. Here the chain combines TRBV29-1 and TRBJ1-3, with no confidently assigned D gene. Here the sequenced sample was CD4+ or CD8+ T cells sorted from blood, taken in a trial of the OX40 agonist ivuxolimab. CDR3 reads: CSVYLSGNTIYF. The nucleotide sequence is TGCAGCGTTTACCTCTCTGGAAACACCATATATTTT.